This T cell receptor beta chain was obtained from a study of T cell changes during pregnancy in multiple sclerosis (dated by TCRdb to between 2018 and 2021). About the investigation overall: The study looked at changes in the T cell repertoire across pregnancy in women with multiple sclerosis.

The library came from the immunoSEQ multiplex PCR assay. Sourced from immuneACCESS, this table was stored by TCRdb with only in-frame sequences that have V and J called. A share of the clones is absent; for the studies checked, an unresolved V gene accounts for under half, and the remainder has no known explanation. This sample comprises 39,000 or so clones, about 90% of them detected only once. Approximately 11% of the sample goes to the ten largest clones. CDR1 and CDR2, per the germline V gene, are SQVTM and ANQGSEA. The CDR3 goes from the cysteine to the phenylalanine over 16 residues. The only DNA kept is the CDR3, 48 bases in frame from the first base. The germline V end is reduced by 6 bases and the J end by 4 bases; junction bases left unmatched: 12. A word on this clone: Its antigen remains undetermined. Base-call qualities are not available, and no considerably larger clone is one nucleotide away.

The specimen was CD8+ T cells from peripheral blood mononuclear cells, collected in the first trimester of pregnancy. The sequence was obtained from a female donor with multiple sclerosis, enrolled in a pregnancy study. The chain was built from TRBV29-1 and TRBJ2-6; 7 nucleotides in the junction match TRBD1. The DNA is TGCAGCGTGACAGGGTTTAAATCTCTGGGGGCCAACGTCCTGACTTTC. Its protein product is CSVTGFKSLGANVLTF.